This record looks at one TCR beta chain sequence and its context. The antigen is unknown. These data come from a study of cytomegalovirus exposure and HLA in healthy donors. The study's findings and limits: Researchers left out some V segments, among them TRBV6-2 and TRBV6-3, as indistinguishable.

PCR primers comprised 60 Vbeta and 13 Jbeta primers. TCRdb keeps only in-frame clones here, not all; method: immunoSEQ multiplex PCR. The table includes about 120,000 clones, 60% to 75% detected once. Germline V lookup: CDR1 SGHRS, CDR2 YFSETQ. Losses at the gene ends were 6 bases for V and 0 bases for J; bases not matched to a gene: 14. The CDR3 has 19 residues. Input material: PBMCs. The V and J genes are TRBV5-1 and TRBJ2-6, with 8 nucleotides matching TRBD2. This TCR was sampled from a woman aged 40 to 55 in good health and CMV-seropositive. The CDR3 loop reads CASTAYSGGALSGANVLTF. CDR3 nucleotide sequence: TGCGCCAGCACCGCCTATTCGGGGGGGGCACTCTCTGGGGCCAACGTCCTGACTTTC.